The source of this T cell receptor beta chain is a study of blood T cell repertoires in COVID-19. Overall study context: Sites across the United States, Italy and Spain contributed samples from acute and convalescent COVID-19. From T cells, B-cell-depleted T cells, or PBMCs came the material, which was cDNA or gDNA.

This clone was observed once. There are 16 residues in the CDR3. Between the trimmed V and J ends, which lost 4 bases and 1 base, there was a span of 14 bases. CDR1 SGDLS and CDR2 YYNGEE come from the germline V gene. In the authors' workflow: Nucleated cell counts were estimated from reference gene primer amplification. Sequencing was performed with immunoSEQ multiplex PCR; in TCRdb, only in-frame clones are kept and a portion is missing. That table gives V, J and clone size, and the DNA gave D and trimming. The data contain about 190,000 clones, just under 85% of them seen just once; the ten biggest clones take up 5.1%.

Source material: peripheral blood. The rearrangement joins TRBV9 to TRBJ2-2; D perhaps matches TRBD1 (6 bases). This receptor was taken from a woman in her sixties or seventies with active or convalescent COVID-19. This CDR3 reads CASSFSGTLNTGELFF. DNA of the CDR3: TGTGCCAGCAGCTTCTCCGGGACATTGAACACCGGGGAGCTGTTTTTT.